The rows below give T cell receptor beta chains drawn from one sample of a study of regulatory T cells in long-lasting Graves disease. TCRdb re-called the multiplex PCR reads through MiXCR, storing one row per CDR3 protein. The table records around 250,000 distinct CDR3 sequences, around 19% of them present only once. The sample was also linked to a second study, of T cells in Graves' hyperthyroidism and ophthalmopathy.

Sequences were derived from peripheral blood mononuclear cells (PBMCs), sampled at new diagnosis, from a patient treated with antithyroid drugs. The origin of the receptors is a woman younger than 45 with Graves disease. Each CDR3 is given with its conserved first and last residue. D genes are given only for firm matches. Not every row has a clone size; where given, it reads once, few, many or a size class.

. . TRBJ2-2 TRBV10-3 CAISEETPGTGELFF TGTGCCATCAGTGAGGAGACCCCGGGCACCGGGGAGCTGTTTTTT
TRBD2 once TRBJ2-3 TRBV20-1 CSASGGVSTDTQYF TGCAGTGCTAGCGGGGGGGTTAGCACAGATACGCAGTATTTT
. many TRBJ1-2 TRBV15 CATSRVVGASGYTF TGTGCCACCAGCAGAGTAGTGGGGGCGAGTGGCTACACCTTC
. many TRBJ1-1 TRBV2 CASSEIEPVAEAFF TGTGCCAGCAGTGAGATAGAACCAGTAGCTGAAGCTTTCTTT
. few TRBJ2-2 TRBV7-8 CASTSLVERAGELFF TGTGCCAGCACCTCTCTCGTGGAGCGCGCCGGGGAGCTGTTTTTT
. many TRBJ2-1 TRBV12-3/TRBV12-4 CASRSQGAQFF TGTGCCAGCAGGTCCCAGGGTGCCCAGTTCTTC
. many TRBJ1-4 TRBV20-1 CSALGGGLNEKLFF TGCAGTGCTTTGGGCGGGGGGCTTAATGAAAAACTGTTTTTT
TRBD1 many TRBJ2-7 TRBV11-2 CASSRTGAPGEQYF TGTGCCAGCAGCAGAACAGGGGCTCCGGGGGAGCAGTACTTC
TRBD1 many TRBJ1-1 TRBV9 CASSVGTENTEAFF TGTGCCAGCAGCGTCGGGACAGAGAACACTGAAGCTTTCTTT
TRBD2 many TRBJ2-1 TRBV6-9 CASSLTSGPSNEQFF TGTGCCAGCAGTTTGACTAGCGGGCCGAGTAATGAGCAGTTCTTC
TRBD1 many TRBJ2-7 TRBV13 CASTPGQGAYEQYF TGTGCCAGCACCCCGGGACAGGGGGCCTACGAGCAGTACTTC
. many TRBJ2-7 TRBV5-1 CASSLVSDPYEQYF TGCGCCAGCAGCTTGGTTTCGGACCCCTACGAGCAGTACTTC
TRBD2 . TRBJ2-3 TRBV27 CATLDTSAKDTQYF TGTGCCACCCTCGATACTAGCGCCAAAGATACGCAGTATTTT
. many TRBJ2-3 TRBV11-3 CASSSTRQAAQYF TGTGCCAGCAGTTCGACAAGACAGGCCGCGCAGTATTTT
. many TRBJ2-7 TRBV14 CASSQAWGGYEQYF TGTGCCAGCAGCCAAGCTTGGGGAGGTTACGAGCAGTACTTC
. many TRBJ2-2 TRBV7-9 CASNPTGELFF TGTGCCAGCAACCCTACCGGGGAGCTGTTTTTT
. many TRBJ1-2 TRBV28 CASSLSRGSGGYTF TGTGCCAGCAGTTTGAGCAGGGGTTCGGGTGGCTACACCTTC
. many TRBJ1-4 TRBV20-1 CSARDRTVDATNEKLFF TGCAGTGCTAGAGATCGGACAGTGGATGCAACTAATGAAAAACTGTTTTTT
. many TRBJ2-1 TRBV20-1 CSARGREGYNEQFF TGCAGTGCTAGAGGCAGGGAAGGCTACAATGAGCAGTTCTTC
TRBD2 many TRBJ2-1 TRBV4-1 CASSQLSGGGHNEQFF TGCGCCAGCAGCCAACTTAGCGGGGGGGGGCACAATGAGCAGTTCTTC
TRBD1 many TRBJ2-2 TRBV20-1 CSAEQGIAGELFF TGCAGTGCCGAACAGGGGATCGCCGGGGAGCTGTTTTTT
. . TRBJ1-2 TRBV11-2 CASSLEFTGEGGYTF TGTGCCAGCAGCTTAGAGTTCACGGGAGAGGGCGGCTACACCTTC
. many TRBJ2-4 TRBV20-1 CSAPDKLLNIQYF TGCAGTGCTCCCGACAAGCTGCTAAACATTCAGTACTTC
TRBD1 many TRBJ2-3 TRBV5-1 CASSLRTGGGTDTQYF TGTGCCAGCAGCTTGAGAACAGGGGGCGGCACAGATACGCAGTATTTT
. many TRBJ2-1 TRBV27 CASSLFPSSYNEQFF TGTGCCAGCAGTTTATTCCCGAGCTCCTACAATGAGCAGTTCTTC
. many TRBJ2-5 TRBV10-3 CAISDPAKATQYF TGTGCCATCAGCGACCCGGCCAAAGCTACCCAGTACTTC
. many TRBJ1-2 TRBV2 CASSPGEPYGYTF TGTGCCAGCAGTCCGGGAGAGCCCTATGGCTACACCTTC
. few TRBJ1-1 TRBV18 CASSPSAGANTEAFF TGTGCCAGCTCCCCCTCCGCGGGGGCGAACACTGAAGCTTTCTTT
. . TRBJ2-2 TRBV20-1 CSAIRHLNTGELFF TGCAGTGCCATCCGACACCTGAACACCGGGGAGCTGTTTTTT
. many TRBJ1-3 TRBV3-1 CASSQPLVGGYSGNTIYF TGTGCCAGCAGCCAGCCGCTGGTAGGGGGGTACTCTGGAAACACCATATATTTT
TRBD2 many TRBJ2-1 TRBV7-2 CASSRLGAGGPNEQFF TGTGCCAGCAGCCGCCTGGGGGCGGGGGGGCCGAATGAGCAGTTCTTC
TRBD1 . TRBJ1-3 TRBV15 CATSRDRTTGSGNTIYF TGTGCCACCAGCAGAGACCGAACGACAGGGTCTGGAAACACCATATATTTT
. many TRBJ2-1 TRBV20-1 CSADDNSVRDPEQFF TGCAGTGCTGACGACAACTCAGTACGGGACCCTGAGCAGTTCTTC
. . TRBJ1-5 TRBV18 CASSPPSRPNQPQHF TGTGCCAGCTCACCACCATCGCGGCCCAATCAGCCCCAGCATTTT
. many TRBJ1-1 TRBV5-1 CASSRQGMNTEAFF TGCGCCAGCAGTCGCCAGGGGATGAACACTGAAGCTTTCTTT
TRBD2 . TRBJ2-1 TRBV11-2 CASSPRLAGIYNEQFF TGTGCCAGCAGCCCACGACTAGCGGGGATTTACAATGAGCAGTTCTTC
. . TRBJ2-7 TRBV27 CASSLGRASEQYF TGTGCCAGCAGTTTAGGCAGGGCCAGCGAGCAGTACTTC
TRBD1 many TRBJ2-1 TRBV20-1 CSAKAGTGFNEQFF TGCAGTGCCAAGGCCGGGACAGGGTTCAATGAGCAGTTCTTC
. . TRBJ1-1 TRBV19 CASSNGWLNTEAFF TGTGCCAGTAGTAACGGCTGGCTGAACACTGAAGCTTTCTTT
. few TRBJ1-2 TRBV5-1 CASSLGGDLGYGYAF TGCGCCAGCAGCTTGGGTGGGGACCTTGGCTATGGCTACGCCTTC
TRBD2 many TRBJ2-3 TRBV27 CASSLRLAGGSADTQYF TGTGCCAGCAGTTTACGTCTAGCGGGGGGCTCAGCAGATACGCAGTATTTT
. . TRBJ2-3 TRBV9 CASSVVPETDTQYF TGTGCCAGCAGCGTAGTTCCCGAAACAGATACGCAGTATTTT
. many TRBJ1-2 TRBV4-1 CASSQSALGPGRGYGYTF TGCGCCAGCAGCCAATCGGCATTGGGTCCGGGACGGGGATATGGCTACACCTTC
TRBD2 . TRBJ2-1 TRBV2 CASSDWTSGEQFF TGTGCCAGCAGTGACTGGACTAGCGGCGAGCAGTTCTTC
. . TRBJ2-7 TRBV5-6 CASSLVENYEQYF TGTGCCAGCAGCTTGGTGGAGAACTACGAGCAGTACTTC
TRBD2 . TRBJ2-7 TRBV13 CASSSLAGEHEQYF TGTGCCAGCAGCTCACTAGCGGGGGAACACGAGCAGTACTTC
TRBD1 . TRBJ2-7 TRBV5-1 CASSPRSGTGTWKQYF TGCGCCAGCAGCCCGCGGTCCGGGACAGGCACTTGGAAGCAGTACTTC
TRBD1 many TRBJ2-5 TRBV12-5 CASGLVRGGQGRSYF TGTGCTAGTGGTTTGGTACGGGGAGGACAGGGGAGGAGTTACTTC
TRBD1 many TRBJ1-2 TRBV5-5 CASSFPDRESRF TGTGCCAGCAGCTTCCCGGACAGGGAGAGCCGATTT